This passage covers 19 T cell receptor beta chains from one sample sequenced in a study of blood T cells in healthy people across ages. The use of a sample-barcoded 5' primer and a J-beta primer mix characterized a second PCR of about 7 to 12 cycles. MiXCR, run by TCRdb on the 5' RACE reads, gives a single entry per CDR3 protein. The sample gives about 680,000 distinct CDR3 sequences, 49% of which show up once; about 32% is in the top ten. The sample consisted of blood. These receptors all come from a woman aged 60 to 75 in good health.

Only a few counts were recorded for this clonotype. The V call is TRBV4-3, the J call TRBJ1-4, with a possible D match to TRBD1 (5 bases). V was shortened by 4 bases and J by 5 bases, with 17 bases between the two germline ends. Germline lookup yields CDR1 LGHNA and CDR2 YSLEER. The CDR3 is made up of 16 amino acids. This CDR3 is CASSRRDGGENEKLFF. The DNA of the CDR3 is TGCGCCAGCAGCCGCCGGGACGGTGGGGAAAATGAAAAACTGTTTTTT.

The chain employs TRBV5-8 and TRBJ2-1; TRBD2 matches at 7 bases. The V gene's germline CDR1 is SGHTS and CDR2 YDEGEE. This CDR3 is 17 amino acids long. The V and J ends lost 2 bases and 4 bases, in that order; junction bases with no gene match: 12. CDR3 bases: TGTGCCAGCAGCTTACGGACTAGTGGGAGTGTGTACAATGAGCAGTTCTTC. Protein sequence: CASSLRTSGSVYNEQFF.

A few counts support this clonotype. The chain employs TRBV9 and TRBJ2-1; 7 bases agree with TRBD2. The CDR3 length is 16 residues. The germline V gene has CDR1 SGDLS and CDR2 YYNGEE. Germline trimming cut 2 bases from V and 1 base from J; bases unmatched to any gene: 6. The CDR3: CASSVSSGKSYNEQFF. For the CDR3, the DNA is TGTGCCAGCAGCGTCTCAAGCGGGAAGTCCTACAATGAGCAGTTCTTC.

This chain joins TRBV7-9 and TRBJ2-1, with 8 nucleotides matching TRBD2. With V trimmed by 5 bases and J by 7 bases, 10 bases remained unmatched. Germline lookup yields CDR1 SEHNR and CDR2 FQNEAQ (reference sequence). This CDR3 comprises 15 residues. CDR3 loop: CASSPGVAGRNEQFF. DNA for the CDR3: TGTGCCAGCAGCCCCGGGGTAGCGGGACGGAATGAGCAGTTCTTC.

The V call is TRBV20-1, the J call TRBJ2-3; 7 nucleotides line up with TRBD1. The V segment lost 4 bases and the J segment 2 bases; nucleotides outside the gene matches: 3. CDR3 length: 13 residues. CDR1 is DFQATT, CDR2 SNEGSKA, per germline (reference sequence). CDR3 coding DNA: TGCAGTGCTAACAGGGGAAACACAGATACGCAGTATTTT. It encodes CSANRGNTDTQYF.

The rearrangement joins TRBV4-1 to TRBJ2-7; maybe TRBD2 (5 bases). This CDR3 has 15 amino acids. Trimming left V 0 bases short and J 0 bases short, with 9 bases between. Germline loops: CDR1 MGHRA, CDR2 YSYEKL. The CDR3 sequence: CASSQDEDSSYEQYF. CDR3 sequence (DNA): TGCGCCAGCAGCCAAGACGAGGACTCCTCCTACGAGCAGTACTTC.

A few counts support this clonotype. V usage is TRBV29-1 and J usage is TRBJ2-3; D is possibly TRBD2 (5 bases). Germline V gene data show CDR1 as SQVTM and CDR2 as ANQGSEA. Trimming left V 6 bases short and J 2 bases short, with 18 bases between. The CDR3 is made up of 15 amino acids. Here the CDR3 DNA reads TGCAGCGTGACTCGTACTAGTACAATCACAGATACGCAGTATTTT. This translates into CSVTRTSTITDTQYF.

The chain combines TRBV7-9 with TRBJ1-2; D is perhaps TRBD1 (5 bases). CDR1 and CDR2 (germline): SEHNR, FQNEAQ (reference sequence). This CDR3 region has 16 residues. V was clipped by 1 base and J by 4 bases, with 16 bases between them. CDR3 in amino acids: CASSLGRAVSPYGYTF. As DNA, the CDR3 is TGTGCCAGCAGCTTAGGCAGGGCAGTAAGTCCCTATGGCTACACCTTC.

The sample holds a few counts of this clonotype. The chain employs TRBV7-9 and TRBJ1-1; 7 bases map to TRBD1. The J segment lost 0 bases and the V segment lost 5 bases, leaving 9 bases of the junction unmatched. CDR1 and CDR2 (germline): SEHNR, FQNEAQ (reference sequence). The CDR3 covers 16 residues. The CDR3 reads CASSLGQATMNTEAFF. The CDR3 nucleotides read TGTGCCAGCAGCCTCGGACAGGCTACCATGAACACTGAAGCTTTCTTT.

V gene TRBV11-2 combines with J gene TRBJ2-7; TRBD2 aligns across 13 bases. V lost 5 bases to trimming and J lost 11 bases; unmatched junction nucleotides: 6. The germline V gene has CDR1 SGHAT and CDR2 FQNNGV. This CDR3 is 13 amino acids long. CDR3 bases: TGTGCCAGCAGCCTCGGGACTAGCGGGATGAAGTACTTC. As protein: CASSLGTSGMKYF. Combining the CDR3 with reference TRBV11-2 and TRBJ2-7 gives the whole variable domain EAGVAQSPRYKIIEKRQSVAFWCNPISGHATLYWYQQILGQGPKLLIQFQNNGVVDDSQLPKDRFSAERLKGVDSTLKIQPAKLEDSAVYLCASSLGTSGMKYFGPGTRLTVT.

This clonotype came up a few times. This chain links TRBV7-2 with TRBJ2-5, with TRBD2 identical over 10 bases. The germline V gene encodes CDR1 SGHTA and CDR2 FQGNSA. The CDR3 has 15 residues. The V gene end was trimmed by 5 bases and the J gene end by 2 bases; junction bases not matched to a gene: 5. The CDR3 region is CASSPGTSVQETQYF. The CDR3 DNA reads TGTGCCAGCAGCCCGGGGACTAGCGTTCAAGAGACCCAGTACTTC.

Points on this clonotype: A read error may be the cause here, since a much bigger clone is one base away. This CDR3 reads CANSNRLAGVVDTQYF. CDR3 DNA sequence: TGTGCCAACAGCAACCGACTAGCGGGAGTGGTAGATACGCAGTATTTT. This chain links TRBV7-9 with TRBJ2-3; 12 bases match TRBD2. The CDR3 spans 16 residues. Germline values: CDR1 SEHNR, CDR2 FQNEAQ (reference sequence).

J is TRBJ1-4 and V is TRBV20-1; no firm D call. Germline CDR1 is DFQATT and CDR2 is SNEGSKA (reference sequence). V lost 4 bases, J lost 12 bases, and 24 bases lay in between. This CDR3 has 15 amino acids. The CDR3 protein is CSATNHRTAQTELFF. The DNA for the CDR3 is TGCAGTGCTACCAATCATCGGACCGCTCAGACGGAACTGTTTTTT.

This clonotype was found a few times. This rearrangement joins TRBV21-1 to TRBJ2-5; TRBD1, the table's D call, lacks a check against the DNA. The J call may be mistaken, given a closer DNA end match to TRBJ2-7. TRBV21-1 is described as a pseudogene. The CDR3 runs 15 residues. The CDR3 DNA follows: TGTGCCAGCAGCAAAGGAACAGGGGGCTGGTACGAGCAGTACTTC. This codes for CASSKGTGGWYEQYF.

Only a few counts were recorded for this clonotype. The V call is TRBV5-1, the J call TRBJ2-4; a possible D gene is TRBD2 (6 bases). The J call is doubtful: the DNA matches TRBJ2-7 better. The CDR3 sequence is 15 residues long. In germline, CDR1 is SGHRS, CDR2 YFSETQ. CDR3 loop: CASRLGTPSYYEQYF. The DNA of the CDR3 is TGCGCCAGCAGACTCGGGACTCCGTCATACTACGAGCAGTACTTC.

The chain combines TRBV20-1 with TRBJ2-7; 9 bases align to TRBD1. V lost 6 bases, J lost 9 bases, and 18 bases stayed unmatched. Per the germline V gene, CDR1 is DFQATT and CDR2 is SNEGSKA (reference sequence). CDR3 length: 15 residues. The CDR3 DNA follows: TGCAGTGCCCTATCTTCCGGGACAGGGTCAATGGGGCAGTACTTC. Residues: CSALSSGTGSMGQYF.

This clonotype was counted once. This rearrangement joins TRBV7-2 to TRBJ2-1, with 9 bases fitting TRBD2. With 5 bases clipped from V and 4 bases from J, the junction kept 3 bases outside the gene matches. The CDR3 totals 14 residues. Germline CDR1 reads SGHTA; CDR2 reads FQGNSA. DNA of the CDR3: TGTGCCAGCAGCATCACTAGCGGGTACAATGAGCAGTTCTTC. Amino acid sequence: CASSITSGYNEQFF. The full variable domain, its missing parts supplied by reference TRBV7-2 and TRBJ2-1, is GAGVSQSPSNKVTEKGKDVELRCDPISGHTALYWYRQSLGQGLEFLIYFQGNSAPDKSGLPSDRFSAERTGGSVSTLTIQRTQQEDSAVYLCASSITSGYNEQFFGPGTRLTVL.

The chain uses TRBV5-1 and TRBJ1-5; D perhaps matches TRBD1 (6 bases). V lost 0 bases to trimming and J lost 2 bases, with 9 bases between them. The germline gives CDR1 SGHRS, CDR2 YFSETQ. The CDR3 consists of 15 residues. The CDR3 DNA reads as TGCGCCAGCAGCTTGGATTACAGGGGCAATCAGCCCCAGCATTTT. It codes for CASSLDYRGNQPQHF.

The chain links TRBV7-2 to TRBJ2-1, with 10 bases matching TRBD1. The CDR3 runs 15 residues. Germline V lookup: CDR1 SGHTA, CDR2 FQGNSA. The trim removed 6 bases at V and 3 bases at J, leaving 5 bases unmatched. The DNA of the CDR3 is TGTGCCAGCAGGCAGGGACAGGGGTTCTACAATGAGCAGTTCTTC. Residues: CASRQGQGFYNEQFF.